One sample yielded the 22 T cell receptor beta chains listed below, sequenced in a study of blood T cell repertoires in COVID-19 (dated by TCRdb to about 2020). The receptor library was made with the immunoSEQ multiplex PCR assay. The table was pulled from immuneACCESS by TCRdb, which kept in-frame rearrangements only. Such tables lose some clones; where checked, under half of the loss comes from unresolved V genes, and the rest has no known cause. Present in this sample are around 140,000 clones, roughly 76% of which were seen just once. The ten largest clones add up to 9% to 10% of the sample. Material for sequencing was peripheral blood. The receptors derive from a woman aged 45-65 years with active or convalescent COVID-19.

The gene calls are TRBV6-5 and TRBJ1-6; no firm D call. The germline V gene encodes CDR1 MNHEY and CDR2 SVGAGI. This CDR3 spans 15 amino acids. Trimming took 3 bases from V and 6 from J, leaving 12 bases between them. CDR3 sequence reads: CASSYQLELNSPLHF. As DNA, the CDR3 is TGTGCCAGCAGTTATCAACTTGAGCTTAATTCACCCCTCCACTTT.

This rearrangement joins TRBV6-5 to TRBJ1-3; D gene unclear. Trimming cost V 5 bases and J 0 bases, with 11 bases left between them. The CDR3 contains 15 residues. Germline V gene sequence: CDR1 MNHEY, CDR2 SVGAGI. The CDR3 here is CASSRGLGSGNTIYF. CDR3 bases: TGTGCCAGCAGTCGAGGCTTGGGCTCTGGAAACACCATATATTTT.

The chain combines TRBV19 with TRBJ1-1; D is ambiguous. Germline V gene lookup returns CDR1 LNHDA and CDR2 SQIVND (reference sequence). CDR3 size: 14 residues. With 3 bases removed from V and 1 base from J, the gap between germline ends came to 9 bases. CDR3 region: CASSMVSSNTEAFF. The CDR3 bases are TGTGCCAGTAGTATGGTCAGTTCGAACACTGAAGCTTTCTTT.

The chain couples TRBV24-1 to TRBJ2-1, with no clear D. The CDR3 consists of 12 residues. Trimming stripped 4 bases from V and 5 bases from J, with 5 bases between. Germline V gives CDR1 KGHDR, CDR2 SFDVKD. The CDR3 here is CATSDLDNEQFF. DNA for the CDR3: TGTGCCACCAGTGACCTAGACAATGAGCAGTTCTTC.

This clone has just a few counts. This sequence joins TRBV5-8 and TRBJ2-7, with TRBD1 identical over 7 bases. Germline trimming cut 2 bases from V and 4 bases from J; bases unmatched to any gene: 12. The germline CDR1 and CDR2 sequences are SGHTS and YDEGEE. The CDR3 length is 16 residues. The CDR3 is CASSLTYGTDSYEQYF. CDR3 coding DNA: TGTGCCAGCAGCTTAACCTACGGGACAGACTCTTACGAGCAGTACTTC.

J is TRBJ2-5 and V is TRBV7-9, with D tentatively TRBD1 (5 bases). Germline CDR1 SEHNR, CDR2 FQNEAQ (reference sequence). The ends were cut back, 5 bases at V and 2 bases at J, with 18 bases in the middle. The CDR3 runs 16 residues. This CDR3 reads CASSPLSDREQETQYF. DNA for the CDR3: TGTGCCAGCAGCCCACTCAGTGACAGAGAACAAGAGACCCAGTACTTC.

This clone is a singleton in its sample. This chain joins TRBV5-1 and TRBJ2-7; 7 nucleotides match TRBD1. The CDR3 spans 20 residues. The J segment lost 0 bases and the V segment lost 0 bases, leaving 18 bases of the junction unmatched. The germline V gene has CDR1 SGHRS and CDR2 YFSETQ. The CDR3 sequence is CASSLESGTVKRGSSYEQYF. Here the CDR3 DNA reads TGCGCCAGCAGCTTGGAATCCGGGACAGTCAAAAGGGGCAGCTCCTACGAGCAGTACTTC.

The sample holds a few counts of this clone. V usage is TRBV6-2 or TRBV6-3 and J usage is TRBJ2-7, with TRBD1 matching over 8 bases. Germline-derived CDR1 and CDR2 are MNHEY and SVGEGT. The V gene end was trimmed by 4 bases and the J gene end by 4 bases; junction bases not matched to a gene: 3. This CDR3 contains 13 residues. CDR3 region: CASSWTGNYEQYF. The CDR3 DNA follows: TGTGCCAGCAGTTGGACAGGGAATTACGAGCAGTACTTC.

The chain uses TRBV12-3 or TRBV12-4 and TRBJ1-1; unclear D gene. CDR3 size: 13 residues. With 2 bases removed from V and 3 bases from J, the gap between germline ends came to 7 bases. The CDR3 spells CASSLKGDTEAFF. The DNA of the CDR3 is TGTGCCAGCAGTTTAAAGGGAGACACTGAAGCTTTCTTT.

The chain has TRBV10-3 and TRBJ1-2; 9 bases match TRBD1. Germline V lookup: CDR1 ENHRY, CDR2 SYGVKD. The CDR3 has 16 amino acids. The trim removed 4 bases at V and 0 bases at J, leaving 6 bases unmatched. CDR3 sequence: CAISATGGIANYGYTF. As DNA, the CDR3 is TGTGCCATCAGTGCTACAGGGGGCATAGCTAACTATGGCTACACCTTC.

This clone was counted between two and nine times. The chain employs TRBV7-8 and TRBJ2-1; 8 nucleotides match TRBD2. CDR3 length: 16 residues. The V segment lost 1 base and the J segment 2 bases; nucleotides outside the gene matches: 4. Germline CDR1 is SGHVS and CDR2 is FQNEAQ. CDR3 sequence reads: CASSLGTSSTYNEQFF. The CDR3 DNA reads TGTGCCAGCAGCTTAGGGACTAGCTCCACCTACAATGAGCAGTTCTTC.

The chain joins TRBV19 to TRBJ1-3, with 9 bases matching TRBD1. CDR1 is LNHDA, CDR2 SQIVND, per germline (reference sequence). This CDR3 has 14 amino acids. The J segment lost 0 bases and the V segment lost 9 bases, leaving 3 bases of the junction unmatched. The CDR3: CASGQGHSGNTIYF. The CDR3 bases are TGTGCCAGCGGACAGGGGCACTCTGGAAACACCATATATTTT.

This CDR3 is CASSLREQGGNGYTF. The DNA of the CDR3 is TGTGCCAGCAGTTTACGGGAACAGGGGGGGAATGGCTACACCTTC. The chain combines TRBV28 with TRBJ1-2, with TRBD1 identical over 8 bases. The CDR3 is 15 residues long. CDR1 is MDHEN, CDR2 SYDVKM, per germline. Unmatched junction bases numbered 8, after V lost 2 bases and J lost 6 bases.

The gene calls are TRBV27 and TRBJ2-7; TRBD2 matches 7 bases. The length of the CDR3 is 14 residues. The V gene's germline CDR1 is MNHEY and CDR2 SMNVEV (reference sequence). V lost 5 bases, J lost 3 bases, and 7 bases stayed unmatched. DNA of the CDR3: TGTGCCAGCAGTGGGGGGACTACTCTCTACGAGCAGTACTTC. Translation gives CASSGGTTLYEQYF.

The J gene is TRBJ1-1, the V gene TRBV7-2; 10 nucleotides align to TRBD1. CDR3 length: 15 residues. Germline CDR1 is SGHTA and CDR2 is FQGNSA. J gave up 5 bases and V 5 bases, and 8 bases lay outside the gene matches. CDR3 loop: CASSKRTGGSTEAFF. The CDR3 DNA reads as TGTGCCAGCAGCAAGAGGACAGGGGGTTCTACTGAAGCTTTCTTT.

CDR3 DNA: TGCGCCAGCAGTTATAGGACAGGGAACGGCCCAGGCTCCTACGAGCAGTACTTC. Translating it yields CASSYRTGNGPGSYEQYF. V is TRBV23-1 and J is TRBJ2-7; TRBD1 matches 8 bases. TRBV23-1 belongs to the ORF category, with a function that is uncertain. CDR3 length: 18 residues. V shed 5 bases, J shed 0 bases, and the junction held 15 bases outside the gene matches.

This clone is a singleton in its sample. For the CDR3, the DNA is TGTGCCAGCAGCTTGCGACAGATCTCTGAAGCTTTCTTT. Protein: CASSLRQISEAFF. The J gene is TRBJ1-1, the V gene TRBV5-6; D may be TRBD1 (5 bases). Trimming pared 1 base from V and 6 bases from J, leaving 10 bases between. CDR3 length: 13 amino acids. The germline V gene encodes CDR1 SGHDT and CDR2 YYEEEE.

The CDR3 region is CATGSGESYNEQFF. DNA for the CDR3: TGTGCCACCGGTTCAGGCGAATCCTACAATGAGCAGTTCTTC. The chain links TRBV24-1 to TRBJ2-1; D gene unclear. V lost 9 bases, J lost 1 base, and 12 bases lay in between. CDR1 KGHDR and CDR2 SFDVKD come from the germline V gene. This CDR3 has 14 amino acids.

This clone was found once. The V and J genes are TRBV14 and TRBJ1-2, with unresolved D. This CDR3 comprises 12 residues. V was clipped by 2 bases and J by 4 bases, with 5 bases between them. The germline gives CDR1 SGHDN, CDR2 FVKESK. CDR3: CASSQQRYGYTF. The DNA for the CDR3 is TGTGCCAGCAGCCAACAGCGCTATGGCTACACCTTC.

The gene calls are TRBV5-1 and TRBJ2-1; 14 nucleotides line up with TRBD2. There are 18 residues in the CDR3. Looked up from germline, CDR1 is SGHRS and CDR2 is YFSETQ. Trimming removed 3 bases from V and 0 bases from J; junction bases left unmatched: 5. The CDR3: CASSSGLAGGSSYNEQFF. CDR3 DNA sequence: TGCGCCAGCAGCTCCGGACTAGCGGGAGGATCCTCCTACAATGAGCAGTTCTTC.

This clone was detected only a few times. V gene TRBV10-3 combines with J gene TRBJ1-2; 8 bases match TRBD1. The CDR3 is made up of 14 amino acids. CDR1 is ENHRY, CDR2 SYGVKD, per germline. V shed 6 bases, J shed 4 bases, and the junction held 7 bases outside the gene matches. CDR3 coding DNA: TGTGCCATCAGATCTCGACAGGGGCGCTATGGCTACACCTTC. Encoded protein: CAIRSRQGRYGYTF.

The genes are TRBV7-6 and TRBJ2-3; perhaps TRBD1 as D (6 bases). V was pared by 2 bases and J by 2 bases, with 11 bases between. Germline CDR1 is SGHVS and CDR2 is FNYEAQ. The CDR3 extends over 15 amino acids. The CDR3 reads CASSLLDRPTDTQYF. DNA of the CDR3: TGTGCCAGCAGCTTATTGGACAGACCCACAGATACGCAGTATTTT.